The 6 T cell receptor beta chains below were found in one sample sequenced in a study of cytomegalovirus exposure and HLA in healthy donors. TCRdb keeps only in-frame clones here, not all; method: immunoSEQ multiplex PCR. In the table there are just under 150,000 clones, approximately 86% of which are singletons. The sequencing sample was made of PBMCs. The receptor source for this set is a man in his late teens or twenties in good health and CMV-seropositive.

This chain connects TRBV30 to TRBJ1-5, with no clear D. CDR3 length: 13 residues. Between the trimmed V and J ends, which lost 3 bases and 0 bases, there was a span of 6 bases. Germline V gene lookup returns CDR1 GTSNPN and CDR2 SVGIG (reference sequence). The CDR3 sequence is CAWSMSSNQPQHF. As DNA, the CDR3 is TGTGCCTGGAGCATGAGTAGCAATCAGCCCCAGCATTTT.

V gene TRBV6-5 combines with J gene TRBJ2-7, with D hard to call. The germline CDR1 and CDR2 sequences are MNHEY and SVGAGI. Trimming cost V 2 bases and J 0 bases, with 5 bases left between them. CDR3 length equals 13 residues. The chain's CDR3 is CASSYASSYEQYF. CDR3 nucleotide sequence: TGTGCCAGCAGTTACGCTAGCTCCTACGAGCAGTACTTC.

The CDR3 loop reads CASSLGGVPSYEQYF. The CDR3 coding sequence is TGTGCCAGCAGCTTAGGGGGAGTTCCCTCCTACGAGCAGTACTTC. V gene TRBV7-9 combines with J gene TRBJ2-7, with D maybe TRBD2 (5 bases). V lost 1 base to trimming and J lost 0 bases, with 10 bases between them. The germline V gene has CDR1 SEHNR and CDR2 FQNEAQ (reference sequence). The CDR3 is 15 amino acids.

This chain joins TRBV7-9 and TRBJ2-7; possible D gene TRBD1, 6 bases. The CDR3 has 13 residues. Germline lookup yields CDR1 SEHNR and CDR2 FQNEAQ (reference sequence). V lost 5 bases and J lost 7, with 15 bases in between. This CDR3 reads CASSADRIGEQYF. Written as DNA, the CDR3 is TGTGCCAGCAGCGCAGACAGGATTGGGGAGCAGTACTTC.

This chain joins TRBV7-9 and TRBJ2-7, with D unclear. Germline CDR1 SEHNR, CDR2 FQNEAQ (reference sequence). CDR3 length: 12 amino acids. Trimming cost V 2 bases and J 4 bases, with 6 bases left between them. The CDR3 DNA follows: TGTGCCAGCAGCTTAAAGGAGTACGAGCAGTACTTC. This translates into CASSLKEYEQYF.

The chain couples TRBV7-9 to TRBJ2-1; 9 positions agree with TRBD1. The length of the CDR3 is 14 residues. The ends lost 6 bases at V and 6 bases at J; junction bases unmatched: 6. Germline values: CDR1 SEHNR, CDR2 FQNEAQ (reference sequence). As DNA, the CDR3 is TGTGCCAGCAGTGGACAGGGGTTTCTCAATGAGCAGTTCTTC. Protein: CASSGQGFLNEQFF.